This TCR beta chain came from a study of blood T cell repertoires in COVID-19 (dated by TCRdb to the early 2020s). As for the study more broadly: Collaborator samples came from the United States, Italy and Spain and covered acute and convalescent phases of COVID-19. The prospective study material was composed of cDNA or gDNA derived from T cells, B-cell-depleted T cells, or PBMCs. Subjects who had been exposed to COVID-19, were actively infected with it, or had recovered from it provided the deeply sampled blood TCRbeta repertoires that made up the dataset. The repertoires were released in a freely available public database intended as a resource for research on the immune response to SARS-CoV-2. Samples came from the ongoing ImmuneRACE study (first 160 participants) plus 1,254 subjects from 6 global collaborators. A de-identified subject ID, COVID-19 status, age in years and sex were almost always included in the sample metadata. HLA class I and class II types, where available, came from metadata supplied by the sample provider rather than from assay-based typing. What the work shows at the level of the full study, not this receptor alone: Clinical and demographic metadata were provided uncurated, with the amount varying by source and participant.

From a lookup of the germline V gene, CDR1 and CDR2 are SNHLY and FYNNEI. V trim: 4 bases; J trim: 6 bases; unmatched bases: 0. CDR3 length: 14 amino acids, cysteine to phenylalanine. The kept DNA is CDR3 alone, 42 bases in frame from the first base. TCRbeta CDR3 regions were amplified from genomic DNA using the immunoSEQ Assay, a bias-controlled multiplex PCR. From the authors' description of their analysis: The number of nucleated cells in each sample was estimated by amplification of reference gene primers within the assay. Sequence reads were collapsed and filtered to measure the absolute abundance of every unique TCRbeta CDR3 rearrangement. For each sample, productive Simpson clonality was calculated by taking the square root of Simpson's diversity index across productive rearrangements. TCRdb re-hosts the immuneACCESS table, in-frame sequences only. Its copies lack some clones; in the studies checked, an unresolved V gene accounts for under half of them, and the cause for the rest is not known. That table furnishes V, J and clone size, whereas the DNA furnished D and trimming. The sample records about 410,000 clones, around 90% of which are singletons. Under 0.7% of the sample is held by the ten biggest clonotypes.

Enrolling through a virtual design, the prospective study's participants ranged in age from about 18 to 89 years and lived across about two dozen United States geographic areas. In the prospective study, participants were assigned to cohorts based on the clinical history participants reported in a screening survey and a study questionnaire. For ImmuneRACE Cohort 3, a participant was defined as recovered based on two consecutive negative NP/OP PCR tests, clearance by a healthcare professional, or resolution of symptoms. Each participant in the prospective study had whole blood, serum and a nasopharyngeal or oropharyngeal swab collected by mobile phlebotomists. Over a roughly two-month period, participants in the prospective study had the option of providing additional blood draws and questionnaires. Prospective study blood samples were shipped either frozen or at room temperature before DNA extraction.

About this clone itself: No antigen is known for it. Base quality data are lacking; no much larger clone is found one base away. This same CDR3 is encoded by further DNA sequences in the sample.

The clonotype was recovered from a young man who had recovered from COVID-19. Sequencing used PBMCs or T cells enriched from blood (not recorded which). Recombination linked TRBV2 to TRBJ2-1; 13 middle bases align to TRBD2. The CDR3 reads CASSGLAGGNEQFF. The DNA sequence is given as TGTGCCAGCAGTGGACTAGCGGGGGGCAATGAGCAGTTCTTC.